Sequencing of this TCR beta chain was carried out in a study of CD8 T cells in ankylosing spondylitis. Library preparation for TCR beta used quantitative 5'-RACE with molecular barcodes. TCRdb re-called the 5' RACE reads through MiXCR, storing one row per CDR3 protein. The top ten hold over 15% of the sample, which has under 950,000 distinct CDR3 sequences, 15% to 20% seen once. Study-wide results and limits: The authors found the disease-linked clones to be CD8+ and relatively rare in peripheral blood. Reactive arthritis synovial fluid and blood were previously reported to contain some motif variants. It was reported that disease-linked clones were significantly enriched in matched ankylosing spondylitis synovial fluid. A TCR beta motif made of fewer than 10 highly homologous variants seemed typical of ankylosing spondylitis blood.

This clonotype was counted between two and nine times. The antigen is not known. The TCR was taken from a male donor with ankylosing spondylitis. Sequencing input: blood, either unsorted or a sorted T cell fraction (not recorded which).

The CDR3: CSVGELNYGYTF. The CDR3 region has the DNA TGCAGCGTGGGAGAATTGAACTATGGCTACACCTTC. The chain links TRBV29-1 to TRBJ1-2; D remains ambiguous. Trimming took off 6 bases at V and 2 bases at J, with 10 bases between the two ends. Germline V lookup: CDR1 SQVTM, CDR2 ANQGSEA. The CDR3 consists of 12 residues.